This TCR beta chain emerged from a study of Graves' ophthalmopathy and Graves' hyperthyroidism. Study-wide background: Stable hyperthyroidism meant no ophthalmopathy within 18 months of follow-up.

Study-level results: Most thyroid-expanded clonotypes exceeding 0.001 frequency were also found in blood.

RNA transcripts were the source from which TCR beta CDR3 regions were amplified. The first-round RT-PCR employed HTBI primers together with the Qiagen OneStep RT-PCR kit. A multiplex PCR was then performed as the second round. TCRdb re-derived calls from the multiplex PCR reads in MiXCR, one entry per CDR3 protein. The sample consists of around 1,200,000 distinct CDR3 sequences, about 36% of them appearing once. The evidence that diagnosis relied on was clinical symptoms, serum thyroxine, TRAb, thyroid ultrasound and orbital computed tomography. About this clonotype itself: Its antigen is as yet unknown.

The V gene lost 1 base and the J gene lost 2 bases, with 14 bases spanning the gap. The CDR3 sequence is 16 residues long. Germline V gives CDR1 SGHAT, CDR2 FQNNGV. The J gene is TRBJ1-2, the V gene TRBV11-2; D is ambiguous. The receptor comes from an adult man with Graves' hyperthyroidism. What was sequenced was peripheral blood or thyroid tissue (not recorded which). The CDR3 DNA follows: TGTGCCAGCAGCTTAGTACAAGGGCGTGGAAACTATGGCTACACCTTC. Translated, it gives CASSLVQGRGNYGYTF.